Presented here are 27 T cell receptor beta chains from one specimen sequenced in a study of blood T cell repertoires in COVID-19. Libraries were prepared by immunoSEQ multiplex PCR; TCRdb keeps only in-frame clonotypes and omits some of them. The sample has roughly 100,000 clones; about nine tenths are singletons. Sequencing was carried out using peripheral blood. These receptor sequences come from a woman aged 50 to 65 with COVID-19, enrolled during active disease.

The CDR3 region is CATLRTGVAFF. Here the CDR3 DNA reads TGTGCCACCCTAAGGACAGGGGTAGCTTTCTTT. The rearrangement links TRBV6-5 to TRBJ1-1; 9 bases fit TRBD1. The length of the CDR3 is 11 residues. The germline gives CDR1 MNHEY, CDR2 SVGAGI. With V trimmed by 10 bases and J by 10 bases, 7 bases remained unmatched.

The V gene is TRBV5-1, the J gene TRBJ1-2; the match to TRBD1 covers 8 bases. The CDR3 has 14 amino acids. Germline values: CDR1 SGHRS, CDR2 YFSETQ. J gave up 3 bases and V 2 bases, and 3 bases lay outside the gene matches. The CDR3, as DNA: TGCGCCAGCAGCTTCCCGGACAGGGACTATGGCTACACCTTC. Translation gives CASSFPDRDYGYTF.

The chain uses TRBV27 and TRBJ2-2, with 8 bases lining up with TRBD2. The CDR3 has 15 residues. Losses at the gene ends were 8 bases for V and 6 bases for J; bases not matched to a gene: 11. Germline assignment: CDR1 MNHEY and CDR2 SMNVEV (reference sequence). The CDR3: CASLPGLGSPGELFF. In nucleotides, the CDR3 is TGTGCCAGCCTTCCGGGACTAGGTAGTCCCGGGGAGCTGTTTTTT.

The chain has TRBV11-2 and TRBJ1-2; the D gene is possibly TRBD1 (5 bases). The CDR3 length is 14 residues. From germline, CDR1 is SGHAT and CDR2 FQNNGV. V was cut by 1 base and J by 2 bases, with 8 bases left in between. The chain's CDR3 is CASSLAGNNYGYTF. CDR3 DNA sequence: TGTGCCAGCAGCTTAGCAGGGAACAACTATGGCTACACCTTC.

The chain uses TRBV6-5 and TRBJ1-5; 7 nucleotides line up with TRBD1. CDR1 and CDR2 (germline): MNHEY, SVGAGI. Losses at the gene ends were 6 bases for V and 4 bases for J; bases not matched to a gene: 3. The length of the CDR3 is 13 residues. The chain's CDR3 is CASRGQQNQPQHF. The CDR3 region has the DNA TGTGCCAGCAGGGGACAGCAGAATCAGCCCCAGCATTTT.

This chain connects TRBV4-1 to TRBJ2-6, with TRBD1 as a possible D gene (6 bases). Per germline, CDR1 MGHRA and CDR2 YSYEKL. The ends were cut back, 2 bases at V and 0 bases at J, with 11 bases in the middle. The CDR3 length is 17 residues. This CDR3 is CASSQRGSNSGANVLTF. The CDR3 region has the DNA TGCGCCAGCAGCCAAAGGGGGTCCAACTCTGGGGCCAACGTCCTGACTTTC.

The chain links TRBV11-2 to TRBJ1-1; 8 bases match TRBD1. This CDR3 comprises 14 residues. The ends lost 5 bases at V and 10 bases at J; junction bases unmatched: 12. Germline V CDR1 and CDR2: SGHAT, FQNNGV. CDR3 in amino acids: CASSHGQGKEVAFF. CDR3 coding DNA: TGTGCCAGCAGCCACGGACAGGGTAAGGAAGTAGCTTTCTTT.

DNA of the CDR3: TGTGCCAGCAGCAGGGGCCTGGCCGAAAAACTGTTTTTT. It is translated as CASSRGLAEKLFF. The chain carries TRBV7-9 and TRBJ1-4, with D possibly matching TRBD1 (5 bases). Germline V CDR1 and CDR2: SEHNR, FQNEAQ (reference sequence). The CDR3 runs to 13 residues. V lost 5 bases and J 8 bases, leaving 12 bases between the germline ends.

The chain carries TRBV11-3 and TRBJ2-4; TRBD1 agrees at 8 bases. This CDR3 is 14 amino acids long. V lost 3 bases, J lost 3 bases, and 1 base stayed unmatched. The germline V gene encodes CDR1 SGHNT and CDR2 YENEEA. The CDR3 protein is CASSFGQGKNIQYF. The CDR3 coding sequence is TGTGCCAGCAGCTTTGGACAGGGCAAAAACATTCAGTACTTC.

This chain joins TRBV7-3 and TRBJ2-1; 13 bases fit TRBD2. CDR1 and CDR2 (germline): SGHTA, FQGTGA. The length of the CDR3 is 18 residues. The junction had 7 bases not matched to a gene; V was cut back by 5 bases and J by 0 bases. The CDR3 bases are TGTGCCAGCAGCCAGGGACTAGCGGGGCCTAGCTCCTACAATGAGCAGTTCTTC. This codes for CASSQGLAGPSSYNEQFF.

This clone was seen once. The gene calls are TRBV7-9 and TRBJ1-4; possible D gene TRBD1, 6 bases. The CDR3 is made up of 15 amino acids. Germline loops: CDR1 SEHNR, CDR2 FQNEAQ (reference sequence). Trimming stripped 2 bases from V and 5 bases from J, with 12 bases between. The CDR3, as DNA: TGTGCCAGCAGCTTATGGGCAGGGGTAAATGAAAAACTGTTTTTT. Protein: CASSLWAGVNEKLFF.

The genes are TRBV7-9 and TRBJ2-2; D perhaps matches TRBD2 (6 bases). Trimming removed 0 bases at V and 4 bases at J, with 15 bases between. Germline V CDR1 and CDR2: SEHNR, FQNEAQ (reference sequence). The CDR3 consists of 17 residues. Here the CDR3 reads CASSLASSGHFTGELFF. CDR3 coding DNA: TGTGCCAGCAGCTTAGCGTCCAGCGGGCACTTCACCGGGGAGCTGTTTTTT. The full variable domain, its missing parts supplied by reference TRBV7-9 and TRBJ2-2, is DTGVSQNPRHKITKRGQNVTFRCDPISEHNRLYWYRQTLGQGPEFLTYFQNEAQLEKSRLLSDRFSAERPKGSFSTLEIQRTEQGDSAMYLCASSLASSGHFTGELFFGEGSRLTVL.

The CDR3 protein is CASLSGQHTDTQYF. CDR3 DNA sequence: TGCGCCAGCCTGAGCGGGCAACACACAGATACGCAGTATTTT. The chain has TRBV5-1 and TRBJ2-3, with D perhaps TRBD2 (6 bases). Germline assignment: CDR1 SGHRS and CDR2 YFSETQ. Trimming left V 7 bases short and J 2 bases short, with 14 bases between. The CDR3 length is 14 residues.

The chain combines TRBV28 with TRBJ1-6; 9 positions agree with TRBD1. The CDR3 spans 14 residues. The germline V gene has CDR1 MDHEN and CDR2 SYDVKM. V lost 7 bases, J lost 7 bases, and 5 bases stayed unmatched. The CDR3 loop is CASTGDRGNSPLHF. The CDR3 DNA sequence: TGTGCCAGCACCGGAGACAGGGGGAATTCACCCCTCCACTTT. Looking up the rest from reference TRBV28 and TRBJ1-6 gives the full variable domain: DVKVTQSSRYLVKRTGEKVFLECVQDMDHENMFWYRQDPGLGLRLIYFSYDVKMKEKGDIPEGYSVSREKKERFSLILESASTNQTSMYLCASTGDRGNSPLHFGNGTRLTVT.

The genes are TRBV7-9 and TRBJ2-5, with 7 positions matching TRBD1. The CDR3 length is 18 residues. From germline, CDR1 is SEHNR and CDR2 FQNEAQ (reference sequence). V was pared by 5 bases and J by 3 bases, with 18 bases of the junction left unmatched. CDR3 DNA: TGTGCCAGCAGCCTAAACCTTAAACCCGGGACAGCCAAAGAGACCCAGTACTTC. It encodes CASSLNLKPGTAKETQYF.

V gene TRBV6-5 combines with J gene TRBJ1-3; 9 nucleotides agree with TRBD1. The CDR3 contains 13 residues. Per germline, CDR1 MNHEY and CDR2 SVGAGI. Trimming took 10 bases from V and 2 from J; bases not matched to a gene: 3. As DNA, the CDR3 is TGTGCCATCAGGGACAGGGCTGGAAACACCATATATTTT. Residues: CAIRDRAGNTIYF.

V usage is TRBV19 and J usage is TRBJ1-4; D ambiguous. This CDR3 has 10 residues. Trimming removed 5 bases from V and 10 bases from J, with 5 bases in between. The V gene's germline CDR1 is LNHDA and CDR2 SQIVND (reference sequence). CDR3 amino acids: CASSSGKLFF. CDR3 nucleotides: TGTGCCAGTAGTTCAGGAAAACTGTTTTTT.

This clone was recorded only once. This chain uses TRBV19 with TRBJ2-7; 7 nucleotides line up with TRBD1. This CDR3 spans 14 amino acids. J was trimmed by 3 bases and V by 1 base; bases with no gene match: 3. Germline values: CDR1 LNHDA, CDR2 SQIVND (reference sequence). In DNA form, the CDR3 reads TGTGCCAGTAGTATAGGGACAGGAGACTACGAGCAGTACTTC. This codes for CASSIGTGDYEQYF.

This chain joins TRBV28 and TRBJ1-6; unclear D gene. Germline assignment: CDR1 MDHEN and CDR2 SYDVKM. Deletions cut 6 bases from V and 7 bases from J, with 13 bases between. The CDR3 is made up of 14 amino acids. CDR3 nucleotide sequence: TGTGCCAGCAGAGCGAGACGGGTAAATTCACCCCTCCACTTT. It is translated as CASRARRVNSPLHF.

In this sample, this clone turned up once. The chain couples TRBV5-8 to TRBJ2-1; weak D call: TRBD2 (5 bases). V lost 9 bases to trimming and J lost 7 bases, with 14 bases between them. Per the germline V gene, CDR1 is SGHTS and CDR2 is YDEGEE. The CDR3 has 12 amino acids. CDR3 nucleotide sequence: TGTGCCACCCGGTTCTCGGGGAATGAGCAGTTCTTC. Translating gives CATRFSGNEQFF.

This clone was counted once. This chain joins TRBV5-5 and TRBJ1-4; the D gene is possibly TRBD1 (6 bases). This CDR3 contains 14 residues. Germline V CDR1 and CDR2: SGHKS, YYEKEE (reference sequence). V was trimmed by 2 bases and J by 5 bases, leaving 10 bases between them. The DNA for the CDR3 is TGTGCCAGCAGCTTTGGAACAGGGAATGAAAAACTGTTTTTT. Protein sequence: CASSFGTGNEKLFF.

V gene TRBV18 combines with J gene TRBJ1-3; TRBD1 agrees at 7 bases. CDR1 is KGHSH and CDR2 is LQKENI in the germline V gene. The CDR3 is 15 residues long. The trim removed 0 bases at V and 4 bases at J, leaving 3 bases unmatched. The CDR3 DNA reads TGTGCCAGCTCACCACCGACAGGGACCGGAAACACCATATATTTT. Translating gives CASSPPTGTGNTIYF.

The V gene is TRBV5-1, the J gene TRBJ1-3; the D is unclear. The CDR3 consists of 16 residues. Trimming shortened V by 0 bases and J by 0 bases, and 10 bases separated the two germline ends. Germline assignment: CDR1 SGHRS and CDR2 YFSETQ. This CDR3 is CASSLVDAGSGNTIYF. CDR3 nucleotide sequence: TGCGCCAGCAGCTTGGTAGACGCGGGCTCTGGAAACACCATATATTTT. Together with reference TRBV5-1 and TRBJ1-3, the CDR3 gives the full variable domain: KAGVTQTPRYLIKTRGQQVTLSCSPISGHRSVSWYQQTPGQGLQFLFEYFSETQRNKGNFPGRFSGRQFSNSRSEMNVSTLELGDSALYLCASSLVDAGSGNTIYFGEGSWLTVV.

V and J are TRBV13 and TRBJ1-1; TRBD1 is a possible D gene (6 bases). This CDR3 contains 17 residues. CDR1 PRHDT and CDR2 FYEKMQ come from the germline V gene (reference sequence). Trimming shortened V by 5 bases and J by 1 base, and 20 bases separated the two germline ends. DNA of the CDR3: TGTGCCAGCAGCCAGGCGAGGGGGGGTCTTCGGAACACTGAAGCTTTCTTT. This sequence encodes CASSQARGGLRNTEAFF. Complete variable domain (other parts from reference TRBV13 and TRBJ1-1): AAGVIQSPRHLIKEKRETATLKCYPIPRHDTVYWYQQGPGQDPQFLISFYEKMQSDKGSIPDRFSAQQFSDYHSELNMSSLELGDSALYFCASSQARGGLRNTEAFFGQGTRLTVV.

The chain couples TRBV3-1 (or the pseudogene TRBV3-2) to TRBJ1-5, with D uncertain. This CDR3 region has 14 residues. In germline, CDR1 is LGHDT, CDR2 YNNKEL (reference sequence). V was clipped by 2 bases and J by 3 bases, with 8 bases between them. CDR3: CASSQWSDNQPQHF. The CDR3 region has the DNA TGTGCCAGCAGCCAATGGTCAGACAATCAGCCCCAGCATTTT.

This rearrangement joins TRBV2 to TRBJ2-1, with 9 bases that match TRBD2. Trimming removed 6 bases from V and 7 bases from J; junction bases left unmatched: 7. Germline CDR1 reads SNHLY; CDR2 reads FYNNEI. There are 14 residues in the CDR3. The CDR3 DNA reads TGTGCCAGCAGAGGGTCAGCGGGGGGTAATGAGCAGTTCTTC. Its protein is CASRGSAGGNEQFF. Together with reference TRBV2 and TRBJ2-1, the CDR3 gives the full variable domain: EPEVTQTPSHQVTQMGQEVILRCVPISNHLYFYWYRQILGQKVEFLVSFYNNEISEKSEIFDDQFSVERPDGSNFTLKIRSTKLEDSAMYFCASRGSAGGNEQFFGPGTRLTVL.

This chain links TRBV7-2 with TRBJ2-2, with 8 bases identical to TRBD2. Germline V gene data show CDR1 as SGHTA and CDR2 as FQGNSA. The CDR3 spans 19 residues. V was clipped by 1 base and J by 8 bases; unmatched bases: 18. DNA for the CDR3: TGTGCCAGCAGCTTAGGAGGGAGGTTCGGGACTAGAAAAGCTGGGGAGCTGTTTTTT. Protein: CASSLGGRFGTRKAGELFF.